A selection of T cell receptor beta chains follows, all from one sample in a study of blood T cells in healthy people across ages. A single record per CDR3 protein comes from TCRdb applying MiXCR to the 5' RACE reads. The sample records more than 800,000 distinct CDR3 sequences, about 30% being singletons. What was sequenced was blood. All receptors derive from a woman older than 75 in good health. The CDR3 runs from the conserved cysteine through the conserved F or W. A D gene is named only where the DNA matches it firmly. Rows give clone size only sometimes, using once, few, many, or a class for an expanded clone.

NA,TRBD1,TRBV4-3,TRBJ1-5,TGCGCCAGCAGCCAAGACGGGACAGGGGGCGCGTATCAGCCCCAGCATTTT,CASSQDGTGGAYQPQHF
many,TRBD1,TRBV7-9,TRBJ1-5,TGTGCCAGCAGCTTGGGACAGGGGGCCCCTAATCAGCCCCAGCATTTT,CASSLGQGAPNQPQHF
NA,TRBD1,TRBV6-2/TRBV6-3,TRBJ2-2,TGTGCCAGCAGACAACGGGACAGGGGGCACAACGGGGAGCTGTTTTTT,CASRQRDRGHNGELFF
many,NA,TRBV4-2,TRBJ2-2,TGTGCCAGCAGCCAAGAAAAAGGGTTTGTCGGGGAGCTGTTTTTT,CASSQEKGFVGELFF
many,TRBD1,TRBV6-5,TRBJ1-2,TGTGCCAGCAGGCGGGACAGGGGCTCGGGCTATGGCTACACCTTC,CASRRDRGSGYGYTF
many,NA,TRBV12-3/TRBV12-4,TRBJ2-1,TGTGCCAGCAGGGGGCCCGGGAATGAGCAGTTCTTC,CASRGPGNEQFF
many,NA,TRBV10-3,TRBJ2-1,TGTGCCACCGGGGTAGAAGCCAATGAGCAGTTCTTC,CATGVEANEQFF
NA,NA,TRBV7-2,TRBJ2-7,TGTGCCAGCAGCTTAGGTTCGATGGCATCCTACAATGAGCAGTACTTC,CASSLGSMASYNEQYF
NA,NA,TRBV5-5,TRBJ2-2,TGTGCCAGCAGCTTTAGCTCAGTGTCGAACACCGGGGAGCTGTTTTTT,CASSFSSVSNTGELFF
few,NA,TRBV11-3,TRBJ2-7,TGTGCCAGCAGCTTAGGAGGTCCGGAGAATTACGAGCAGTACTTC,CASSLGGPENYEQYF
few,NA,TRBV12-3/TRBV12-4,TRBJ1-2,TGTGCCAACAGTTCTCGACCTAACTATGGCTACACCTTC,CANSSRPNYGYTF
many,TRBD2,TRBV6-2/TRBV6-3,TRBJ2-5,TGTGCCAGCAGTTACACTGGACTAGCCGAAGAGACCCAGTACTTC,CASSYTGLAEETQYF